This T cell receptor (beta chain) stems from a study of T cells in Graves' hyperthyroidism and ophthalmopathy. Points from the study as a whole: Peripheral blood also featured most of the thyroid clonotypes expanded above 0.001. The model predicted ophthalmopathy a median approximately 6 months before onset.

Each ophthalmopathy patient scored at least 3 on the Clinical Activity Score and at least 4 on NOSPECS grade, with duration under 3 months. This CDR3 comprises 16 residues. Germline loops: CDR1 LGHDT, CDR2 YNNKEL (reference sequence). The J segment lost 8 bases and the V segment lost 3 bases, leaving 7 bases of the junction unmatched. RNA transcripts gave rise to amplified TCR beta CDR3 regions. First-round RT-PCR targeting the TCR CDR3 was performed with the HTBI primer set. TCRdb passed the multiplex PCR reads through MiXCR, listing each CDR3 protein once. Here the sample spans hundreds of thousands of distinct CDR3 sequences, roughly 17% being singletons. Many counts were recorded for this clonotype. What it recognizes is unknown.

The receptor was derived from a young woman with Graves' ophthalmopathy. Input material: blood. The chain has TRBV3-1 and TRBJ2-3; TRBD2 aligns across 14 bases. The CDR3 DNA sequence: TGTGCCAGCAGCCACAGACTAGCGGGGGGGGGGAGTACGCAGTATTTT. This gives the protein CASSHRLAGGGSTQYF.